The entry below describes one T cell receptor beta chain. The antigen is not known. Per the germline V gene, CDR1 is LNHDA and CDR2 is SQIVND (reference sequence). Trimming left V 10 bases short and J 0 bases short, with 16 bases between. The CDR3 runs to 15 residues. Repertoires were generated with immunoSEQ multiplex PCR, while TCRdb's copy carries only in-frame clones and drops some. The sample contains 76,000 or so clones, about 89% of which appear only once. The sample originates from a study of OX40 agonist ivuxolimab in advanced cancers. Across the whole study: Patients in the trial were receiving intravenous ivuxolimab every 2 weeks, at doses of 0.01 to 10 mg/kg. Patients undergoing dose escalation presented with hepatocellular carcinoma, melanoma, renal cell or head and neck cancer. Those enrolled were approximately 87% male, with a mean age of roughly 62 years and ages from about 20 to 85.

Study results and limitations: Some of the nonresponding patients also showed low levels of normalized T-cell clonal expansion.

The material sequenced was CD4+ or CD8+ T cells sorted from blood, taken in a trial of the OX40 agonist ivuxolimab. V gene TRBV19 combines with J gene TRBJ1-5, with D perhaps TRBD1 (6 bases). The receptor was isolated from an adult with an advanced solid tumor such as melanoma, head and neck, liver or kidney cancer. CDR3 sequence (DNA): TGTGCCACACTAAAAGGGGGTTATAGCAATCAGCCCCAGCATTTT. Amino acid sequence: CATLKGGYSNQPQHF.